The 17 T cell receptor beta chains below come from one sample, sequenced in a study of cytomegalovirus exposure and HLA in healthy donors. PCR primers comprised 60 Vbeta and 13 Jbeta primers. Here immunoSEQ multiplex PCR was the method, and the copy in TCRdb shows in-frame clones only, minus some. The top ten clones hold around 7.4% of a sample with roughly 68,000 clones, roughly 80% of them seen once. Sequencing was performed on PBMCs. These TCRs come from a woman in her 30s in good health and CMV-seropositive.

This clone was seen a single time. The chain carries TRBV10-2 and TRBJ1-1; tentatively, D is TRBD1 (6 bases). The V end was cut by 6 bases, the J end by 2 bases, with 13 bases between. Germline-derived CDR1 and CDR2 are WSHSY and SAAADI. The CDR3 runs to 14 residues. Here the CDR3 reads CASRLGTSNTEAFF. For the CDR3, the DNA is TGCGCCAGCAGATTAGGGACAAGTAACACTGAAGCTTTCTTT.

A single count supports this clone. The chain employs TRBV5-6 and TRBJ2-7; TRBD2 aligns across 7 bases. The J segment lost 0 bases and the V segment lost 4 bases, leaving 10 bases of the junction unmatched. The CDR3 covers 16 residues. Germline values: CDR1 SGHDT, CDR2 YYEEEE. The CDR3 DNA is TGTGCCAGCAGCGGACCGGGACTACTGCCCTCCTACGAGCAGTACTTC. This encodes CASSGPGLLPSYEQYF.

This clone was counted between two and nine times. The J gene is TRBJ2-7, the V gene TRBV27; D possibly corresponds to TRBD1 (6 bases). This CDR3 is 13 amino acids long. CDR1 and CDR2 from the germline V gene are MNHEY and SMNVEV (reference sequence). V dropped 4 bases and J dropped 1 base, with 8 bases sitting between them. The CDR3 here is CASSWTESYEQYF. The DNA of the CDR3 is TGTGCCAGCAGTTGGACAGAGTCCTACGAGCAGTACTTC.

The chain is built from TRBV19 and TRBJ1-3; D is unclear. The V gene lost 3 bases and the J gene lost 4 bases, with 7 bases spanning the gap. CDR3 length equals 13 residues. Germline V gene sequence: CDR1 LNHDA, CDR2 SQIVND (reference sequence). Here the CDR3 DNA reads TGTGCCAGTAGTATCGTGGGCGGAAACACCATATATTTT. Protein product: CASSIVGGNTIYF.

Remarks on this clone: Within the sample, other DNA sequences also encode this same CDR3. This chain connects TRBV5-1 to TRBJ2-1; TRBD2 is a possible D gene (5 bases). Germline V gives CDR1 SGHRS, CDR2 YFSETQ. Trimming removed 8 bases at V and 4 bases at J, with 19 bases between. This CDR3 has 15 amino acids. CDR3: CASSHGKAAYNEQFF. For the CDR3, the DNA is TGCGCCAGTAGCCACGGAAAAGCGGCATACAATGAGCAGTTCTTC.

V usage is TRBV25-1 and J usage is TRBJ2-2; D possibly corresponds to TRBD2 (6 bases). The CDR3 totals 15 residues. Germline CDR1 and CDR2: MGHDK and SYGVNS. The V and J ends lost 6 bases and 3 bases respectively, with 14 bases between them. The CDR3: CASSPGDSDTGELFF. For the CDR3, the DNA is TGTGCCAGCAGCCCTGGGGACTCTGACACCGGGGAGCTGTTTTTT.

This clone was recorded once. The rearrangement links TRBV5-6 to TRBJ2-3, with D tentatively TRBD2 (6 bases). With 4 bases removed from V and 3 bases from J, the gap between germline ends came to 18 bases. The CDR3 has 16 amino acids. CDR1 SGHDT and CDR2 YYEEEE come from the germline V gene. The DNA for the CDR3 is TGTGCCAGCAGCCCCCCGGGGCGGGAAAGGACAGATACGCAGTATTTT. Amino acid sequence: CASSPPGRERTDTQYF.

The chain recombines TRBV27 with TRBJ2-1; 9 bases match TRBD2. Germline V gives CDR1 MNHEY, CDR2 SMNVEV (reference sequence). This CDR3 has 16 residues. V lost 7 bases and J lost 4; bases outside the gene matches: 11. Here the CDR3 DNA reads TGTGCCAGCACCCGGGGTCCTAGCGGGGATTACAATGAGCAGTTCTTC. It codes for CASTRGPSGDYNEQFF.

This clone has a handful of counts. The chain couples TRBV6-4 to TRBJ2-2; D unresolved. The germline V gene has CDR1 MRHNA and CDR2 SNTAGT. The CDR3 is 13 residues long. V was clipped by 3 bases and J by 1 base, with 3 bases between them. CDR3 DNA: TGTGCCAGCAGTGATCTGAACACCGGGGAGCTGTTTTTT. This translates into CASSDLNTGELFF.

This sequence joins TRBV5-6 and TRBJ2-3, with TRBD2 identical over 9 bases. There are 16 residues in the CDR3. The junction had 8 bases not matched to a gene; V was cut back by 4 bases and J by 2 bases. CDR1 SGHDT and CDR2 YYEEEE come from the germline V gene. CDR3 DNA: TGTGCCAGCAGCGTGCGGGAGCGGGAGGTCACAGATACGCAGTATTTT. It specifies CASSVREREVTDTQYF.

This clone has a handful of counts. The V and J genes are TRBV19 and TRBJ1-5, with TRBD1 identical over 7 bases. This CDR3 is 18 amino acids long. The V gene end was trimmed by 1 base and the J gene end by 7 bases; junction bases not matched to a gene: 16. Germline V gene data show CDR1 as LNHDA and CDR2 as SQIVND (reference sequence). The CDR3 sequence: CASSIAPVGQDRRQPQHF. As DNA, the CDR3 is TGTGCCAGTAGTATAGCCCCCGTCGGACAGGACCGCCGGCAGCCCCAGCATTTT.

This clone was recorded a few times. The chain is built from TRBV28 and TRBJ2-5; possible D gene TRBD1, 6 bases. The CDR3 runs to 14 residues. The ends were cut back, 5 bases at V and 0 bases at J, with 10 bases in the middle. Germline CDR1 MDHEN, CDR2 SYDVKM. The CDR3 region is CASSPQGNQETQYF. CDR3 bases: TGTGCCAGCAGTCCACAGGGTAACCAAGAGACCCAGTACTTC. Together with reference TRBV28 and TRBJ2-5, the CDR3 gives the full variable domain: DVKVTQSSRYLVKRTGEKVFLECVQDMDHENMFWYRQDPGLGLRLIYFSYDVKMKEKGDIPEGYSVSREKKERFSLILESASTNQTSMYLCASSPQGNQETQYFGPGTRLLVL.

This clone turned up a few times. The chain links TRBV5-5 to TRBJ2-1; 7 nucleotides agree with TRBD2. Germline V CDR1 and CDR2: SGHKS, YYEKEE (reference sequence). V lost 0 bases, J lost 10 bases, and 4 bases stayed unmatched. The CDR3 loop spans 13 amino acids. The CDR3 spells CASSLVASGEQFF. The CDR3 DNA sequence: TGTGCCAGCAGCTTGGTGGCTAGCGGAGAGCAGTTCTTC.

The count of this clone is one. The CDR3 protein is CAWMGDSSYNSPLHF. CDR3 nucleotide sequence: TGTGCCTGGATGGGGGACAGCTCCTATAATTCACCCCTCCACTTT. The V and J genes are TRBV30 and TRBJ1-6; TRBD1 matches 7 bases. The germline V gene has CDR1 GTSNPN and CDR2 SVGIG (reference sequence). CDR3 length: 15 amino acids. Trimming took 4 bases from V and 0 from J; bases not matched to a gene: 3. The entire variable domain, with the rest obtained from reference TRBV30 and TRBJ1-6, is as follows: SQTIHQWPATLVQPVGSPLSLECTVEGTSNPNLYWYRQAAGRGLQLLFYSVGIGQISSEVPQNLSASRPQDRQFILSSKKLLLSDSGFYLCAWMGDSSYNSPLHFGNGTRLTVT.

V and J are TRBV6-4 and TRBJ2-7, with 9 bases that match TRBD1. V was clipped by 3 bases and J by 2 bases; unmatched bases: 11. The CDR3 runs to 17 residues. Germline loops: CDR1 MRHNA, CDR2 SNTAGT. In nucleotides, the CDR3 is TGTGCCAGCAGTGAATGGACAGGGGCCCCACTAGCCTACGAGCAGTACTTC. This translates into CASSEWTGAPLAYEQYF.

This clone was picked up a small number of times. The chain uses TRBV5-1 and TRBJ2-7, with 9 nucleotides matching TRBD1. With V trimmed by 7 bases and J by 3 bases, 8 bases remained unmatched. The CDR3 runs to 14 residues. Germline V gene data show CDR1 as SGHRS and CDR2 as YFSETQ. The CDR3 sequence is CASGSKGQGYEQYF. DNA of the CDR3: TGCGCCAGCGGATCGAAGGGACAGGGCTACGAGCAGTACTTC.

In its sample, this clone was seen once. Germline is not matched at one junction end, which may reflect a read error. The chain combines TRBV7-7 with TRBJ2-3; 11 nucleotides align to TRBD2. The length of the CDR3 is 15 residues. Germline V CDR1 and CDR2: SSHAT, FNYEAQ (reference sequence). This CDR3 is CASSLTSGSGDTQYF. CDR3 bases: TGTGCTAGCAGCCTAACTAGCGGGAGTGGAGATACGCAGTATTTT.